This T cell receptor (beta chain) was sequenced in a study of cytomegalovirus exposure and HLA in healthy donors. Trimming stripped 0 bases from V and 4 bases from J, with 10 bases between. This CDR3 contains 14 residues. In germline, CDR1 is SGHTA, CDR2 FQGNSA. Study-level findings and limits: Follow-up analysis found HLA locus-dependent TCR association rates, highest for DRB1 and lowest for HLA-C. As a later analysis revealed, most CMV-associated TCR beta chains appeared HLA-restricted.

Primers: 60 Vbeta forward and 13 Jbeta reverse. Sequenced by immunoSEQ multiplex PCR; TCRdb stores in-frame clones only, minus some. This sample carries about 150,000 clones, around 80% of them seen once, and the ten largest clones take roughly an eighth. Regarding this clone: Its antigen is not identified.

This sequence originates from a woman between 40 and 55 years old in good health and CMV-seronegative. This chain joins TRBV7-2 and TRBJ2-7, with a tentative D call TRBD1 (6 bases). Sequencing was carried out using PBMCs. The CDR3 sequence: CASSLAYREYEQYF. As DNA, the CDR3 is TGTGCCAGCAGCTTAGCGTACAGGGAATACGAGCAGTACTTC.